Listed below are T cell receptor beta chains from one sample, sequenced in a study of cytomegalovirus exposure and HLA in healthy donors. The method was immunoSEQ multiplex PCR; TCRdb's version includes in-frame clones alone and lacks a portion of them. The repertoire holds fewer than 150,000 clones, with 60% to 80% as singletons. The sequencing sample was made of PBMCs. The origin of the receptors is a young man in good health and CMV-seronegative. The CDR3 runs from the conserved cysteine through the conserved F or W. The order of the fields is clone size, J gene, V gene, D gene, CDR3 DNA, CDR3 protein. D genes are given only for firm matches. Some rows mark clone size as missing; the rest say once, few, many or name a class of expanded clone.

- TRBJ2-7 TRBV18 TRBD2 TGTGCCAGCTCACCCGTAGCGGGCGGCGACGACGAGCAGTACTTC CASSPVAGGDDEQYF
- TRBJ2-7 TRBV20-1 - TGCAGTTTTCCAGGGTACTACGAGCAGTACTTC CSFPGYYEQYF
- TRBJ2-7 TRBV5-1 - TGCGCCAGCTCGGAGGGCCTTCTGAGAGAGCAGTACTTC CASSEGLLREQYF
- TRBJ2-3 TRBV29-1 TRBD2 TGCAGCGTTGATCCTAGCGGGATTGGGGATACGCAGTATTTT CSVDPSGIGDTQYF
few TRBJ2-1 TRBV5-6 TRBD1 TGTGCCAGCAGCCCGACAGGGGTGAGGAATGAGCAGTTCTTC CASSPTGVRNEQFF
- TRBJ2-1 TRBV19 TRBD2 TGTGCCAGTAGTACTAGCGGGAGCAACAATGAGCAGTTCTTC CASSTSGSNNEQFF
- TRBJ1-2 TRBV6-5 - TGTGCCAGCAGTTACTCGGGACAAGACTATGGCTACACCTTC CASSYSGQDYGYTF
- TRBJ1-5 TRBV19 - TGTGCCAGTAGTATTCTACGGGATATACGCAATCAGCCCCAGCATTTT CASSILRDIRNQPQHF
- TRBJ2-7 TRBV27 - TGTGCCAGCAGAACCTCCGGGACACCTACCTACGAGCAGTACTTC CASRTSGTPTYEQYF
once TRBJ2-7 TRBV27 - TGTGCCAGCAGTCTAAAAAGTGGGGCCTTTTACGAGCAGTACTTC CASSLKSGAFYEQYF
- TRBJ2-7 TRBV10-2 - TGCGCCAGCAGTGAACGGGATTACGAGCAGTACTTC CASSERDYEQYF
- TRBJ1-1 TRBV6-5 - TGTGCCAGCAGGCGGACAGTTTGGATGAACACTGAAGCTTTCTTT CASRRTVWMNTEAFF
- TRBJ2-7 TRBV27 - TGTGCCAGCAGCTTACAGGGCCTAGGGAGCGGGACGTCCCTTCGCCACGAGCAGTACTTC CASSLQGLGSGTSLRHEQYF
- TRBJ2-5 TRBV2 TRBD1 TGTGCCACCAGAGGGTTAGGGGGCAAAGAGACCCAGTACTTC CATRGLGGKETQYF
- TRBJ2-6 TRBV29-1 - TGCAGCGTAGAGGATGGCAACGTCCTGACTTTC CSVEDGNVLTF
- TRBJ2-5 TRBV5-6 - TGTGCCAGCAGCTTGAGGGGCGCCGGGCAAGAGACCCAGTACTTC CASSLRGAGQETQYF